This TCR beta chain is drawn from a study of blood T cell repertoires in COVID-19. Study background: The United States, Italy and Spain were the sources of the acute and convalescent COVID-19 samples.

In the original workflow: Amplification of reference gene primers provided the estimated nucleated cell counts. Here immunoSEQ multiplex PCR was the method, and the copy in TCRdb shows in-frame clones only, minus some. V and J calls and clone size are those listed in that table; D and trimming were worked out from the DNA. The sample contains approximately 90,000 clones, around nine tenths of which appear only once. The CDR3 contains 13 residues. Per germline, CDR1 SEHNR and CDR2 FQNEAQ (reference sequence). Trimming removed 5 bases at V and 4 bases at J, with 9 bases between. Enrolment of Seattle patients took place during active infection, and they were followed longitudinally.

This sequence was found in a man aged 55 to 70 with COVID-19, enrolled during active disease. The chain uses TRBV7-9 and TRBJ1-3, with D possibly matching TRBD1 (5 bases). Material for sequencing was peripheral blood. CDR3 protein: CASSLGPGNTIYF. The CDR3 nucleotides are TGTGCCAGCAGCCTGGGGCCCGGAAACACCATATATTTT.